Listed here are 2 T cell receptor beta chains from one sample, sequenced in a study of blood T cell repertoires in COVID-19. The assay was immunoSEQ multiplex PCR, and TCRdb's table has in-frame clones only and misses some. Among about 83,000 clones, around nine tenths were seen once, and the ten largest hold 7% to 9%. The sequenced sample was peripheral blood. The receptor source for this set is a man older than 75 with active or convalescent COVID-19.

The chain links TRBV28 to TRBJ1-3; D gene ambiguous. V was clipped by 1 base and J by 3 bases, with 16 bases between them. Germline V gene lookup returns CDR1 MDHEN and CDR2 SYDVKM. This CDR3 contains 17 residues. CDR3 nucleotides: TGTGCCAGCAGTTTATTCCAGGCAGTGCCGCTTGGAAACACCATATATTTT. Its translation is CASSLFQAVPLGNTIYF.

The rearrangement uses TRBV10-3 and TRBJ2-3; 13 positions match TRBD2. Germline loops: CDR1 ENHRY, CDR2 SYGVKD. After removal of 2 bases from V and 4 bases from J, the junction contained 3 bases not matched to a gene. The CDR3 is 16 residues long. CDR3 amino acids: CAISEHTSGGADTQYF. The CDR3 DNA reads TGTGCCATCAGTGAGCACACTAGCGGGGGGGCAGATACGCAGTATTTT.